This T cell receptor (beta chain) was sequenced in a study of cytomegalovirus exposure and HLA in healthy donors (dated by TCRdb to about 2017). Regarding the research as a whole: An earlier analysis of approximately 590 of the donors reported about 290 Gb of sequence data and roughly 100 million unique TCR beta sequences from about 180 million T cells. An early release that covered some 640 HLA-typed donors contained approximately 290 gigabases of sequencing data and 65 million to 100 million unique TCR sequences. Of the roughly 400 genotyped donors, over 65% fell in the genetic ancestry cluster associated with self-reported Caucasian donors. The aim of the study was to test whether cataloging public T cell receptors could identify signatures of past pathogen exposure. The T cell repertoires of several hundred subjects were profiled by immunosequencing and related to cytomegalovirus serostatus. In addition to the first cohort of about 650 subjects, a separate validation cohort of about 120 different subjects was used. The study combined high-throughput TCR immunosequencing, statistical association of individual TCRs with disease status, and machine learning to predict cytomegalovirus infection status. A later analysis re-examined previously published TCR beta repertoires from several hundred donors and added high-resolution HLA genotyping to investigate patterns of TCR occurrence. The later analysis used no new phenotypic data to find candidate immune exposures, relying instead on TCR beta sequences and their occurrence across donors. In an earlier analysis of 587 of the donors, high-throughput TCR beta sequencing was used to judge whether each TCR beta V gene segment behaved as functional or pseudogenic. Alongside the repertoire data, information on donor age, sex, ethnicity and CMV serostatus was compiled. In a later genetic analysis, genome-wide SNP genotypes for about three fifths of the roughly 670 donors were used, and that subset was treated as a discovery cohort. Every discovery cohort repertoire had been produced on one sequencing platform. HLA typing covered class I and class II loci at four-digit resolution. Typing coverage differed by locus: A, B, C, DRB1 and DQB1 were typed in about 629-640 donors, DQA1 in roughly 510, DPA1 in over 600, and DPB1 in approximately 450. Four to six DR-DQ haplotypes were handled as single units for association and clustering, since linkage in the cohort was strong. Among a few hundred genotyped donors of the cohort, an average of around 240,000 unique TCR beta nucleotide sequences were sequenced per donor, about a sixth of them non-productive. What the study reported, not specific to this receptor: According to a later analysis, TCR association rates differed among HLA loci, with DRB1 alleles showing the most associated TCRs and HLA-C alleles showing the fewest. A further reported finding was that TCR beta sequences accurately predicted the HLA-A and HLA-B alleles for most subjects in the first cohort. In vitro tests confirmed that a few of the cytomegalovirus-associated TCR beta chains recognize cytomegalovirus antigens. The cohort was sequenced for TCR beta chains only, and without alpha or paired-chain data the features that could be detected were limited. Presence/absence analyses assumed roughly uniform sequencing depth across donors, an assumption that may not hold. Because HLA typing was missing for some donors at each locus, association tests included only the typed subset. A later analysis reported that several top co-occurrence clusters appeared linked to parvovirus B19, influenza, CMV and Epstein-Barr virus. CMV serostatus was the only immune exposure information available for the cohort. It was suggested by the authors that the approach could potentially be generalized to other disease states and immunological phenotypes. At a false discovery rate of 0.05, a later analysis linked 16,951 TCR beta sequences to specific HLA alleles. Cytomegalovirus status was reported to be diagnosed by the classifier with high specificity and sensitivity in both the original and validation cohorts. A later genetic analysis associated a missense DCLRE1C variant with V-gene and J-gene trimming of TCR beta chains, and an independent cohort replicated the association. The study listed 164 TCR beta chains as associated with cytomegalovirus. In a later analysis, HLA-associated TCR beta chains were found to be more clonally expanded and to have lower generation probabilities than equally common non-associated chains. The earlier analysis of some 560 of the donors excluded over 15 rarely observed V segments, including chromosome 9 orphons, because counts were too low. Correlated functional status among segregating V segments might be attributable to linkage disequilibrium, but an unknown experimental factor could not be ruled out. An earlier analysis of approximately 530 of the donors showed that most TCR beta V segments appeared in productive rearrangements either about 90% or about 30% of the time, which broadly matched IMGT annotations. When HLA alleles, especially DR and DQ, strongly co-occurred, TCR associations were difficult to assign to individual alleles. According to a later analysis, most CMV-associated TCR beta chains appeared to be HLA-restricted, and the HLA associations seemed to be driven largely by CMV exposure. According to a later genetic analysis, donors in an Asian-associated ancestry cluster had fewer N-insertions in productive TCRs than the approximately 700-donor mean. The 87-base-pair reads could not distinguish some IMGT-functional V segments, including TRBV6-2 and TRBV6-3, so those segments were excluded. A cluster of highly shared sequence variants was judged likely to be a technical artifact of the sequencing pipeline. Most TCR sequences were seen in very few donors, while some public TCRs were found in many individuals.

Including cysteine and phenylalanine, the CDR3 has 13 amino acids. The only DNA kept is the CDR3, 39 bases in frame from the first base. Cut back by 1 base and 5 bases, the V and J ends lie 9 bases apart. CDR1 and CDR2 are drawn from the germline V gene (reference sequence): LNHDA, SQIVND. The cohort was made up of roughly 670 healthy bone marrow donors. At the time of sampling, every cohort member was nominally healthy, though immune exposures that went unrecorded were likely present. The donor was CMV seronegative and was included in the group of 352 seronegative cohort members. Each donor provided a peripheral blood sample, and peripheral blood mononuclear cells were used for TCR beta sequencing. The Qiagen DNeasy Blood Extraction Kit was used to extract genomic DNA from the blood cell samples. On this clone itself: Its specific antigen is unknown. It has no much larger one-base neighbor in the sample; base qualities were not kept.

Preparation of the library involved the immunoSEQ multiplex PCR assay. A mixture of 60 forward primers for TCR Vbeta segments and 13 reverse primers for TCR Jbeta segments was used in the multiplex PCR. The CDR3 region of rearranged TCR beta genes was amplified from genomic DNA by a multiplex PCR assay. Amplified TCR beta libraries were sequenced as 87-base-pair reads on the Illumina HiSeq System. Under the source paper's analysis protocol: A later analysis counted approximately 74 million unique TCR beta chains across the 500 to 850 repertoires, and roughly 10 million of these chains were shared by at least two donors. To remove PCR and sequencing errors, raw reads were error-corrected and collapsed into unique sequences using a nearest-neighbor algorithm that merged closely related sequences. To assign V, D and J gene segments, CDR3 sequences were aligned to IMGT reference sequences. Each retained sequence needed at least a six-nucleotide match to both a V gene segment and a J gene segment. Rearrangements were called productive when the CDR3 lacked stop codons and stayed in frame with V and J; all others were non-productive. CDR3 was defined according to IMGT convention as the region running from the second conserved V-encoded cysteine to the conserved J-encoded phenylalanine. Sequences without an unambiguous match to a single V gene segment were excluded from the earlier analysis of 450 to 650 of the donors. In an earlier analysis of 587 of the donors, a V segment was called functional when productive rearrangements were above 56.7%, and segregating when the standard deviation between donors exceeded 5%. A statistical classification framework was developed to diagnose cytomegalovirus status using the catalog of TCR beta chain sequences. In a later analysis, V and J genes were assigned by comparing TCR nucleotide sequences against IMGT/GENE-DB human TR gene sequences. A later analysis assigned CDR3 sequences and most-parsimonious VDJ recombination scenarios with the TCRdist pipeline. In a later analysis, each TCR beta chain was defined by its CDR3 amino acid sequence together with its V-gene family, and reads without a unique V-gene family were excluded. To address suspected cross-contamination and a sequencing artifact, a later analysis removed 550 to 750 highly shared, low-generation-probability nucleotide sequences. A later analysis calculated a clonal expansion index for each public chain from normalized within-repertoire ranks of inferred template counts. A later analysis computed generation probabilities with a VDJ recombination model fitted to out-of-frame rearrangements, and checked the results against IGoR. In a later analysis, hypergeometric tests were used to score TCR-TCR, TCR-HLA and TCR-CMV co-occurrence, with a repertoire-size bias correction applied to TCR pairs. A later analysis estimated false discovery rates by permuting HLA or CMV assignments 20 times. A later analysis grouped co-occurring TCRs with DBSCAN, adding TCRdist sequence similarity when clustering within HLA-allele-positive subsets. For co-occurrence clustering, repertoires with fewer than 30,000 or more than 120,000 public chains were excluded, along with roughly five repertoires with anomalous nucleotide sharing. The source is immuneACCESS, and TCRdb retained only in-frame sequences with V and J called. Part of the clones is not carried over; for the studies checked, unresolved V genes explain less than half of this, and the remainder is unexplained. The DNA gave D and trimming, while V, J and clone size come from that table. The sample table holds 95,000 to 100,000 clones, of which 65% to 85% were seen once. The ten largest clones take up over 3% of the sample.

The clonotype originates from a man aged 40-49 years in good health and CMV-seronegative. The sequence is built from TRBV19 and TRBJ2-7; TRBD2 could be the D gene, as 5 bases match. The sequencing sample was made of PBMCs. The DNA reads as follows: TGTGCCAGTAGTATAGGAATCGGGGACGAGCAGTACTTC. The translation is CASSIGIGDEQYF.